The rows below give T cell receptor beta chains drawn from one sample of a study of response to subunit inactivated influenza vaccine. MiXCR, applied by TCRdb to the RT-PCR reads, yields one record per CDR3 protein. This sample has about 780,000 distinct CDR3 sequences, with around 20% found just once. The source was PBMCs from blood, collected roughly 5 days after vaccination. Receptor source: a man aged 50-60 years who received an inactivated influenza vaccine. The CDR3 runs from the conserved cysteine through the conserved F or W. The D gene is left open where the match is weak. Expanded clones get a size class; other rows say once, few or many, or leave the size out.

cdr3_nt: TGTGCCAGCAGTTCCACTAGCGGGGGCAAAAAAAACATTCAGTACTTC
cdr3_aa: CASSSTSGGKKNIQYF
clone_size: many
v_call: TRBV12-3/TRBV12-4
j_call: TRBJ2-4
d_call: TRBD2

cdr3_nt: TGTGCCAGCAGGAGACCTAGTGCCTACGAGCAGTACTTC
cdr3_aa: CASRRPSAYEQYF
clone_size: NA
v_call: TRBV28
j_call: TRBJ2-7
d_call: NA

cdr3_nt: TGTGCCAGCAGTTATAAACGAGGACAGGGGCCCGATGGCTACACCTTC
cdr3_aa: CASSYKRGQGPDGYTF
clone_size: few
v_call: TRBV6-2/TRBV6-3
j_call: TRBJ1-2
d_call: TRBD1

cdr3_nt: TGTGCCAGCAGCACACGACAGGGCCTTGGCTACACCTTC
cdr3_aa: CASSTRQGLGYTF
clone_size: few
v_call: TRBV7-2
j_call: TRBJ1-2
d_call: TRBD1

cdr3_nt: TGTGCCAGCAGTTACTTTAAGGGGGGACGCACTGAAGCTTTCTTT
cdr3_aa: CASSYFKGGRTEAFF
clone_size: NA
v_call: TRBV6-5
j_call: TRBJ1-1
d_call: NA

cdr3_nt: TGTGCCAGCAGCTTCAACCCAGATACGCAGTATTTT
cdr3_aa: CASSFNPDTQYF
clone_size: many
v_call: TRBV5-6
j_call: TRBJ2-3
d_call: NA

cdr3_nt: TGTGCCAGCAGAAGACAGGGGAGCTATGGCTACACCTTC
cdr3_aa: CASRRQGSYGYTF
clone_size: few
v_call: TRBV6-1
j_call: TRBJ1-2
d_call: TRBD1

cdr3_nt: TGCAGTGCTAGTCAATTAGCGGGAGGACATGAGCAGTTCTTC
cdr3_aa: CSASQLAGGHEQFF
clone_size: many
v_call: TRBV20-1
j_call: TRBJ2-1
d_call: TRBD2

cdr3_nt: TGTGCCAGCAGCTTAAGGGCCAGCCTCGACTCTGGGGCCAACGTCCTGACTTTC
cdr3_aa: CASSLRASLDSGANVLTF
clone_size: NA
v_call: TRBV11-2
j_call: TRBJ2-6
d_call: NA

cdr3_nt: TGCAGTGCCACCTCCAGGGGGGCGAATGAAAAACTGTTTTTT
cdr3_aa: CSATSRGANEKLFF
clone_size: many
v_call: TRBV20-1
j_call: TRBJ1-4
d_call: TRBD1

cdr3_nt: TGTGCCACCAGCAGCCAGGGTGCCAAAAACATTCAGTACTTC
cdr3_aa: CATSSQGAKNIQYF
clone_size: NA
v_call: TRBV15
j_call: TRBJ2-4
d_call: NA

cdr3_nt: TGCGCCAGCAGCCCCATTACAGGTGATTTGGGCACAGATACGCAGTATTTT
cdr3_aa: CASSPITGDLGTDTQYF
clone_size: NA
v_call: TRBV4-3
j_call: TRBJ2-3
d_call: NA

cdr3_nt: TGCAGTGCTACCCGACAGAGCTCCTATAATTCACCCCTCCACTTT
cdr3_aa: CSATRQSSYNSPLHF
clone_size: NA
v_call: TRBV20-1
j_call: TRBJ1-6
d_call: NA

cdr3_nt: TGTGCCAGCAGCGCGCAGGGGGTGGCGAACACTGAAGCTTTCTTT
cdr3_aa: CASSAQGVANTEAFF
clone_size: NA
v_call: TRBV11-2
j_call: TRBJ1-1
d_call: TRBD1

cdr3_nt: TGTGCCACCAGCTTGGGGGTGGCCAGGGAGCGCGGCTACACCTTC
cdr3_aa: CATSLGVARERGYTF
clone_size: few
v_call: TRBV15
j_call: TRBJ1-2
d_call: NA

cdr3_nt: TGTGCCAGCAGCCCGGGGGCCAGGGAGCAGTTCTTC
cdr3_aa: CASSPGAREQFF
clone_size: NA
v_call: TRBV5-6
j_call: TRBJ2-1
d_call: NA

cdr3_nt: TGTGCCAGCAGCTCATTGGGTATGGGGACTACGAAGCAGTACTTC
cdr3_aa: CASSSLGMGTTKQYF
clone_size: few
v_call: TRBV7-2
j_call: TRBJ2-7
d_call: TRBD2

cdr3_nt: TGCGCCATCATGCAGAAGCTAGCGGACTCGAACACCGGGGAGCTGTTTTTT
cdr3_aa: CAIMQKLADSNTGELFF
clone_size: few
v_call: TRBV10-2
j_call: TRBJ2-2
d_call: TRBD2

cdr3_nt: TGTGCCAGCAGTTTCATCGGGTGGGCTAGATACACAGATACGCAGCATTTT
cdr3_aa: CASSFIGWARYTDTQHF
clone_size: NA
v_call: TRBV28
j_call: TRBJ1-5
d_call: NA

cdr3_nt: TGCAGTGCTAGAACCTCGACTAGCAGCTCCTACAATGAGCAGTTCTTC
cdr3_aa: CSARTSTSSSYNEQFF
clone_size: NA
v_call: TRBV20-1
j_call: TRBJ2-1
d_call: TRBD2

cdr3_nt: TGCAGCGTTGAAGATGAGGACAGGGAAAGCACAGATACGCAGTATTTT
cdr3_aa: CSVEDEDRESTDTQYF
clone_size: few
v_call: TRBV29-1
j_call: TRBJ2-3
d_call: TRBD1

cdr3_nt: TGCAGTGCTTCAAGCGAATCCTACAATGAGCAGTTCTTC
cdr3_aa: CSASSESYNEQFF
clone_size: many
v_call: TRBV20-1
j_call: TRBJ2-1
d_call: NA

cdr3_nt: TGCAGCGTTGAAGCGGTGGGACGGGGGAACACCGGGGAGCTGTTTTTT
cdr3_aa: CSVEAVGRGNTGELFF
clone_size: few
v_call: TRBV29-1
j_call: TRBJ2-2
d_call: NA

cdr3_nt: TGTGCCAGCAGTTTTTGGGGCACTGAAGCTTTCTTT
cdr3_aa: CASSFWGTEAFF
clone_size: many
v_call: TRBV12-3/TRBV12-4
j_call: TRBJ1-1
d_call: NA

cdr3_nt: TGTGCCAGCAGCCAAAGGCAGGCTTGGGGTAAGGGCTACGAGCAGTACTTC
cdr3_aa: CASSQRQAWGKGYEQYF
clone_size: few
v_call: TRBV3-1
j_call: TRBJ2-7
d_call: NA

cdr3_nt: TGTGCCAGCAGTCCCTACAGAAATCAGCCCCAGCATTTT
cdr3_aa: CASSPYRNQPQHF
clone_size: NA
v_call: TRBV27
j_call: TRBJ1-5
d_call: NA

cdr3_nt: TGTGCCAGCAGCTTAGCGTCGGCAGTCTATGGCTACACCTTC
cdr3_aa: CASSLASAVYGYTF
clone_size: few
v_call: TRBV7-8
j_call: TRBJ1-2
d_call: NA

cdr3_nt: TGCGCCAGCAGCGCGCAGGGTGGCTACGAGCAGTACTTC
cdr3_aa: CASSAQGGYEQYF
clone_size: many
v_call: TRBV5-1
j_call: TRBJ2-7
d_call: NA

cdr3_nt: TGTGCCAGCAGCACCTGGACCGTTGGGGAAAGTCTCTCCTACGAGCAGTACTTC
cdr3_aa: CASSTWTVGESLSYEQYF
clone_size: NA
v_call: TRBV11-1
j_call: TRBJ2-7
d_call: NA

cdr3_nt: TGTGCCAGCAGCCGCTCTGGGGTCAACACTGAAGCTTTCTTT
cdr3_aa: CASSRSGVNTEAFF
clone_size: few
v_call: TRBV12-3/TRBV12-4
j_call: TRBJ1-1
d_call: NA

cdr3_nt: TGTGCCAGCAGTCCCCGGTCGGAGGGGGCAGGCACCGGGGAGCTGTTTTTT
cdr3_aa: CASSPRSEGAGTGELFF
clone_size: few
v_call: TRBV7-2
j_call: TRBJ2-2
d_call: NA

cdr3_nt: TGTGCCAGCAGCCCCGGGAAGGGTTCGGTAGATGAGCAGTTCTTC
cdr3_aa: CASSPGKGSVDEQFF
clone_size: NA
v_call: TRBV7-9
j_call: TRBJ2-1
d_call: NA

cdr3_nt: TGTGCCAGTAGTATAATACCGACAGGGAACACTGAAGCTTTCTTT
cdr3_aa: CASSIIPTGNTEAFF
clone_size: few
v_call: TRBV19
j_call: TRBJ1-1
d_call: NA

cdr3_nt: TGTGCCTGGAGTGTACGTCTAGTGCGGTACTTC
cdr3_aa: CAWSVRLVRYF
clone_size: NA
v_call: TRBV30
j_call: TRBJ2-7
d_call: NA

cdr3_nt: TGTGCCACCAGCCCAGAGAATTCACCCCTCCACTTT
cdr3_aa: CATSPENSPLHF
clone_size: NA
v_call: TRBV15
j_call: TRBJ1-6
d_call: NA

cdr3_nt: TGTGCCAGCAGTTACTCGAGCGTCGGGGGGGGCACAGATACGCAGTATTTT
cdr3_aa: CASSYSSVGGGTDTQYF
clone_size: few
v_call: TRBV6-5
j_call: TRBJ2-3
d_call: TRBD2

cdr3_nt: TGTGCCAGCAGTTTATGGGGGGGGGCAAGTGCAGATACGCAGTATTTT
cdr3_aa: CASSLWGGASADTQYF
clone_size: few
v_call: TRBV28
j_call: TRBJ2-3
d_call: NA

cdr3_nt: TGTGCCAGCAGCCCCGAGACCCTAGACCATGGCTACACCTTC
cdr3_aa: CASSPETLDHGYTF
clone_size: NA
v_call: TRBV7-9
j_call: TRBJ1-2
d_call: NA

cdr3_nt: TGCGCCAGCAGCTTGGAGGTTAGCGGGGACCGCTACGAGCAGTACTTC
cdr3_aa: CASSLEVSGDRYEQYF
clone_size: few
v_call: TRBV5-1
j_call: TRBJ2-7
d_call: TRBD2

cdr3_nt: TGTGCCACCAATTCTCGACTAGCGGACGATTACGAGCAGTACTTC
cdr3_aa: CATNSRLADDYEQYF
clone_size: many
v_call: TRBV10-3
j_call: TRBJ2-7
d_call: TRBD2

cdr3_nt: TGTGCCAGCAGGAAGGAATTGGGCGAGCAGTACTTC
cdr3_aa: CASRKELGEQYF
clone_size: few
v_call: TRBV2
j_call: TRBJ2-7
d_call: NA